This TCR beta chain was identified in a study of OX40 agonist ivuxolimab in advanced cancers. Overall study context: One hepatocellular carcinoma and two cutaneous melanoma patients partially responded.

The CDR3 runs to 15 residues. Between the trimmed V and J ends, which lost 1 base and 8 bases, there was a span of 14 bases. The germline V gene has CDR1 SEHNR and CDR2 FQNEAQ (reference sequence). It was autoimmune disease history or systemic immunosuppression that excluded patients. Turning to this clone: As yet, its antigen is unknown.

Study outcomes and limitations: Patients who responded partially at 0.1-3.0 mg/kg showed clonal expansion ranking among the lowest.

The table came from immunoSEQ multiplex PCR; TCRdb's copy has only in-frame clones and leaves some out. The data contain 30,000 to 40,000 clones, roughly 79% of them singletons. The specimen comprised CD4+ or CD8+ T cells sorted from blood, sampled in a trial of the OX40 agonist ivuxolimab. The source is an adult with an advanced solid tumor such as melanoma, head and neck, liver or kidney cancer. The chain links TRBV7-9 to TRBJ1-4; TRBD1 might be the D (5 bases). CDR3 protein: CASSLGGATGEKLFF. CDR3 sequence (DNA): TGTGCCAGCAGCTTAGGTGGGGCCACGGGGGAAAAACTGTTTTTT.